The 16 T cell receptor beta chains listed next were all sequenced from one sample in a study of CD8 T cells in ankylosing spondylitis. Study outcomes and limitations: In ankylosing spondylitis blood, a motif of roughly eight highly homologous TCR beta variants appeared characteristic.

TCRdb recomputed calls from the 5' RACE reads with MiXCR, one row per CDR3 protein. The sample comprises 700,000 to 1,000,000 distinct CDR3 sequences, 12% of which are singletons, and around 0.51% rests with the top ten. For these TCRs, the target antigens are not known. Sequenced material: blood, either unsorted or a sorted T cell fraction (not recorded which). These receptors were taken from a male donor with ankylosing spondylitis.

The V and J genes are TRBV28 and TRBJ1-4; no clear D. Trimming took 2 bases from V and 5 from J, leaving 12 bases between them. Germline V CDR1 and CDR2: MDHEN, SYDVKM. The CDR3 consists of 15 residues. The CDR3 protein is CASSLQGNLNEKLFF. The CDR3 region has the DNA TGTGCCAGCAGTTTACAAGGGAACCTCAATGAAAAACTGTTTTTT.

A remark on this clonotype: Compared with germline, one end of the junction differs, possibly owing to a read error. This chain links TRBV20-1 with TRBJ2-2, with D tentatively TRBD2 (6 bases). The germline V gene has CDR1 DFQATT and CDR2 SNEGSKA (reference sequence). This CDR3 is built from 17 residues. The CDR3, as DNA: TGCTGTGCTGCCTCACCGGGGGTCGCATCGAACACCGGGGAGCTGTTTTTT. Translation: CCAASPGVASNTGELFF.

This chain joins TRBV7-9 and TRBJ2-6; no clear D gene. The CDR3 covers 12 residues. CDR1 SEHNR and CDR2 FQNEAQ come from the germline V gene (reference sequence). The V end lost 9 bases, the J end lost 4 bases, and 7 bases lay between the germline ends. The CDR3 nucleotides are TGTGCCAGGGGATCCGGGGCCAACGTCCTGACTTTC. Translating it yields CARGSGANVLTF.

The sample holds a few counts of this clonotype. V gene TRBV20-1 combines with J gene TRBJ2-1; 14 nucleotides agree with TRBD2. The V gene's germline CDR1 is DFQATT and CDR2 SNEGSKA (reference sequence). The length of the CDR3 is 15 residues. J lost 7 bases, V lost 6 bases, and 8 bases had no gene match. As DNA, the CDR3 is TGCAGTGCCATCCGAGGGACTAGCGGGAGTAATGAGCAGTTCTTC. It yields the protein CSAIRGTSGSNEQFF.

This clonotype was detected a few times. The gene calls are TRBV7-2 and TRBJ2-3; unclear D gene. The CDR3 runs to 12 residues. The V gene lost 0 bases and the J gene lost 10 bases, with 8 bases spanning the gap. Germline V gene lookup returns CDR1 SGHTA and CDR2 FQGNSA. Written as DNA, the CDR3 is TGTGCCAGCAGCTTAGCTCCGCGGCCGCAGTATTTT. Translated, it gives CASSLAPRPQYF. The full variable domain, its missing parts supplied by reference TRBV7-2 and TRBJ2-3, is GAGVSQSPSNKVTEKGKDVELRCDPISGHTALYWYRQSLGQGLEFLIYFQGNSAPDKSGLPSDRFSAERTGGSVSTLTIQRTQQEDSAVYLCASSLAPRPQYFGPGTRLTVL.

In DNA form, the CDR3 reads TGTGCCACCAGCAGAGATCTGGGCAAACGAGGCTATGGCTACACCTTC. Translated: CATSRDLGKRGYGYTF. The chain carries TRBV15 and TRBJ1-2; D unclear. This CDR3 contains 16 residues. Looked up from germline, CDR1 is LNHNV and CDR2 is YYDKDF (reference sequence). The V end was cut by 0 bases, the J end by 4 bases, with 15 bases between.

V and J are TRBV5-1 and TRBJ2-1; D is uncertain. The germline CDR1 and CDR2 sequences are SGHRS and YFSETQ. The CDR3 is made up of 15 amino acids. The V end lost 2 bases, the J end lost 4 bases, and 13 bases lay between the germline ends. CDR3 amino acids: CASSFEVGSYNEQFF. CDR3 DNA sequence: TGCGCCAGCAGCTTTGAAGTGGGATCATACAATGAGCAGTTCTTC.

This clonotype came up many times. The chain recombines TRBV29-1 with TRBJ1-2, with D perhaps matching TRBD1 (6 bases). With 6 bases removed from V and 3 bases from J, the gap between germline ends came to 20 bases. Germline V gene sequence: CDR1 SQVTM, CDR2 ANQGSEA. The CDR3 has 15 residues. CDR3 in DNA: TGCAGCGTGGAACAACAGGGCGGTGGCGACTATGGCTACACCTTC. Protein product: CSVEQQGGGDYGYTF.

The chain recombines TRBV20-1 with TRBJ1-1, with 8 bases lining up with TRBD1. The CDR3 is made up of 14 amino acids. CDR1 DFQATT and CDR2 SNEGSKA come from the germline V gene (reference sequence). Trimming took 6 bases from V and 7 from J; bases not matched to a gene: 13. The CDR3 protein is CSALRGQVGYEAFF. CDR3 coding DNA: TGCAGTGCCCTGAGGGGACAGGTCGGATATGAAGCTTTCTTT.

This clonotype has ten or more counts. The J gene is TRBJ1-5, the V gene TRBV4-1; 10 nucleotides line up with TRBD1. V lost 4 bases and J lost 5; bases outside the gene matches: 14. CDR3 length: 18 amino acids. In germline, CDR1 is MGHRA, CDR2 YSYEKL. CDR3 loop: CASSRLPGQGNRDQPQHF. In nucleotides, the CDR3 is TGCGCCAGCAGCCGTCTTCCGGGACAGGGGAATCGTGATCAGCCCCAGCATTTT.

This clonotype came up a few times. This rearrangement joins TRBV5-1 to TRBJ1-2, with D tentatively TRBD1 (5 bases). This CDR3 contains 13 residues. V lost 1 base and J 6 bases, leaving 10 bases between the germline ends. Germline values: CDR1 SGHRS, CDR2 YFSETQ. CDR3 nucleotides: TGCGCCAGCAGCTTGAGTTCGGGGGATGGCTACACCTTC. Protein product: CASSLSSGDGYTF. The variable domain in full, completed from reference TRBV5-1 and TRBJ1-2, reads KAGVTQTPRYLIKTRGQQVTLSCSPISGHRSVSWYQQTPGQGLQFLFEYFSETQRNKGNFPGRFSGRQFSNSRSEMNVSTLELGDSALYLCASSLSSGDGYTFGSGTRLTVV.

This clonotype was detected many times. The gene calls are TRBV5-1 and TRBJ2-1, with a weak D call TRBD2 (6 bases). CDR1 is SGHRS, CDR2 YFSETQ, per germline. This CDR3 spans 15 amino acids. The V end was cut by 0 bases, the J end by 7 bases, with 14 bases between. CDR3 DNA sequence: TGCGCCAGCAGCTTGGCACCGGGAGTAGAAAATGAGCAGTTCTTC. Translated, it gives CASSLAPGVENEQFF.

This clonotype was counted at least ten times. This chain links TRBV25-1 with TRBJ2-1, with TRBD2 matching 7 bases. The CDR3 has 16 amino acids. The germline V gene has CDR1 MGHDK and CDR2 SYGVNS. Germline trimming cut 3 bases from V and 2 bases from J; bases unmatched to any gene: 7. The CDR3 bases are TGTGCCAGCAGTGACCCTTCGGGGGGTCCCTACAATGAGCAGTTCTTC. Amino acid sequence: CASSDPSGGPYNEQFF.

This clonotype was counted only a few times. This rearrangement joins TRBV4-3 to TRBJ2-5, with TRBD2 matching 9 bases. The CDR3 length is 15 residues. J gave up 2 bases and V 6 bases, and 7 bases lay outside the gene matches. Germline CDR1 LGHNA, CDR2 YSLEER. This chain's CDR3 is CASSLSGSGQETQYF. The CDR3 DNA reads TGCGCCAGCAGTCTTAGCGGGAGCGGGCAAGAGACCCAGTACTTC.

The CDR3 DNA reads as TGCAGTGCGCGGACTAGCGGGAGGATCTACAATGAGCAGTTCTTC. Translating gives CSARTSGRIYNEQFF. The rearrangement uses TRBV20-1 and TRBJ2-1; 14 bases fit TRBD2. Germline trimming cut 6 bases from V and 3 bases from J; bases unmatched to any gene: 4. The germline V gene encodes CDR1 DFQATT and CDR2 SNEGSKA (reference sequence). The CDR3 runs 15 residues.

The V and J genes are TRBV5-4 and TRBJ2-5; TRBD1 agrees at 7 bases. Germline V gene sequence: CDR1 SGHNT, CDR2 YYREEE (reference sequence). Trimming took 2 bases from V and 1 from J; bases not matched to a gene: 5. The CDR3 loop spans 15 amino acids. This chain's CDR3 is CASSLNRGSQETQYF. CDR3 in DNA: TGTGCCAGCAGCTTAAACAGGGGAAGCCAAGAGACCCAGTACTTC.